The clone carrying this T cell receptor beta chain was detected a few times. No antigen is known for it. Full-length variable regions came from constant-region reverse primers plus semi-nested Nested Universal Primer A PCR. TCRdb fed the 5' RACE reads into MiXCR, producing one record per CDR3 protein. The sample has roughly 23,000 distinct CDR3 sequences, 30% seen once. CD25-based Treg depletion was applied to purified naive CD4+ T cells. The study's findings and limits: Tumor Tregs overlapped most with tumor, then blood, naive CD4+ cells.

V lost 1 base and J lost 3, with 13 bases in between. Germline V gene sequence: CDR1 GTSNPN, CDR2 SVGIG (reference sequence). This CDR3 has 14 amino acids. The receptor was derived from a female donor with breast cancer. The sample consisted of tumor-infiltrating naive CD4+ T cells sorted from the breast tumor. Subset specified: naive CD4+ T cells, CD4+CD45RA+CD25-. The chain employs TRBV30 and TRBJ2-7; D is tentatively TRBD1 or TRBD2 (5 bases each). CDR3 sequence: CAWSGPGLNYEQYF. CDR3 bases: TGTGCCTGGAGTGGGCCGGGGCTGAACTACGAGCAGTACTTC.